The 8 T cell receptor beta chains listed next were all sequenced from one sample in a study of blood T cell repertoires in COVID-19. Using immunoSEQ multiplex PCR, the repertoire was profiled, and TCRdb retains in-frame clones only, with some absent. Of about 160,000 clones listed, over 80% are singletons. Material for sequencing was peripheral blood. The receptor set was obtained from a woman aged 80 or over with active or convalescent COVID-19.

J is TRBJ2-3 and V is TRBV6-1; a weak D match, TRBD1 (5 bases). Germline CDR1 and CDR2: MNHNS and SASEGT. The CDR3 is 12 residues long. With 3 bases removed from V and 11 bases from J, the gap between germline ends came to 12 bases. The CDR3 DNA reads TGTGCCAGCAGTGAGCAAGGGGCGGAGCAGTATTTT. This translates into CASSEQGAEQYF.

This clone was recorded a few times. The chain employs TRBV30 and TRBJ2-2; TRBD1 agrees at 9 bases. The germline V gene encodes CDR1 GTSNPN and CDR2 SVGIG (reference sequence). With 1 base clipped from V and 6 bases from J, the junction kept 6 bases outside the gene matches. The CDR3 is 15 residues long. CDR3 bases: TGTGCCTGGAGTGGAGGGGACAGGGACTCCGGGGAGCTGTTTTTT. Translated, it gives CAWSGGDRDSGELFF. The full variable domain, its missing parts supplied by reference TRBV30 and TRBJ2-2, is SQTIHQWPATLVQPVGSPLSLECTVEGTSNPNLYWYRQAAGRGLQLLFYSVGIGQISSEVPQNLSASRPQDRQFILSSKKLLLSDSGFYLCAWSGGDRDSGELFFGEGSRLTVL.

V is TRBV18 and J is TRBJ1-1; D might be TRBD1 (6 bases). Germline assignment: CDR1 KGHSH and CDR2 LQKENI. The CDR3 is 13 amino acids. V dropped 2 bases and J dropped 6 bases, with 10 bases sitting between them. The CDR3 nucleotides are TGTGCCAGCTCACCAAACAGGGACCCTGAAGCTTTCTTT. Protein sequence: CASSPNRDPEAFF.

The rearrangement links TRBV6-2 or TRBV6-3 to TRBJ2-2; maybe TRBD2 (8 bases). Germline loops: CDR1 MNHEY, CDR2 SVGEGT. The CDR3 totals 17 residues. Trimming removed 0 bases at V and 6 bases at J, with 17 bases between. For the CDR3, the DNA is TGTGCCAGCAGTTACTCGAGGGGGCTAGCGGGCTCCGGGGAGCTGTTTTTT. This gives the protein CASSYSRGLAGSGELFF.

The chain joins TRBV5-1 to TRBJ2-3; 7 bases agree with TRBD1. The CDR3 has 17 residues. Germline V lookup: CDR1 SGHRS, CDR2 YFSETQ. V shed 1 base, J shed 0 bases, and the junction held 8 bases outside the gene matches. CDR3 bases: TGCGCCAGCAGCTTGCAGGGACAGATTACCAGCACAGATACGCAGTATTTT. It encodes CASSLQGQITSTDTQYF.

The chain links TRBV30 to TRBJ1-5; 8 bases map to TRBD1. The CDR3 has 13 amino acids. Germline values: CDR1 GTSNPN, CDR2 SVGIG (reference sequence). V was pared by 2 bases and J by 4 bases, with 1 base of the junction left unmatched. CDR3 residues: CAWSRQGNQPQHF. The CDR3 DNA reads TGTGCCTGGAGTAGACAGGGGAATCAGCCCCAGCATTTT.

The chain couples TRBV12-5 to TRBJ1-5; D is unresolved. Trimming cost V 1 base and J 0 bases, with 7 bases left between them. The CDR3 covers 15 residues. Looked up from germline, CDR1 is LGHNT and CDR2 is FRNRAP. The CDR3 region has the DNA TGTGCTAGTGGTTTGGCCCAGGTTAGCAATCAGCCCCAGCATTTT. This gives the protein CASGLAQVSNQPQHF.

The DNA of the CDR3 is TGTGCCAGTGCTATTAGCGGCGGCTACACCTTC. Protein: CASAISGGYTF. The chain is built from TRBV19 and TRBJ1-2; D is uncertain. The germline V gene has CDR1 LNHDA and CDR2 SQIVND (reference sequence). This CDR3 has 11 residues. The V end was cut by 8 bases, the J end by 8 bases, with 12 bases between.